The 6 T cell receptor beta chains below were found in one sample sequenced in a study of identical twins. TCRdb recomputed calls from the 5' RACE reads with MiXCR, one row per CDR3 protein. The sample shows some 730,000 distinct CDR3 sequences, about 20% of them seen only once. The data were also submitted as part of a second study, on T cells expressing NK-cell markers.

Sequenced sample: PBMCs. These TCRs come from a woman between 18 and 30 years old in good health.

The V and J genes are TRBV19 and TRBJ2-1; 11 nucleotides align to TRBD2. V dropped 4 bases and J dropped 0; count of bases not matched to a gene: 5. CDR1 LNHDA and CDR2 SQIVND come from the germline V gene (reference sequence). The CDR3 totals 17 residues. The CDR3 DNA follows: TGTGCCAGTAGTAGACTAGCGGGGCGTAACTCCTACAATGAGCAGTTCTTC. Translated, it gives CASSRLAGRNSYNEQFF.

This chain uses TRBV5-1 with TRBJ1-1; D uncertain. This CDR3 region has 13 residues. Deletions cut 2 bases from V and 8 bases from J, with 13 bases between. Germline V gene lookup returns CDR1 SGHRS and CDR2 YFSETQ. DNA for the CDR3: TGCGCCAGCAGCTTCGTGGGAGCTGGAGAAGCTTTCTTT. Translation gives CASSFVGAGEAFF.

V and J are TRBV7-6 and TRBJ2-3; 15 nucleotides match TRBD2. The ends lost 5 bases at V and 5 bases at J; junction bases unmatched: 8. The germline V gene encodes CDR1 SGHVS and CDR2 FNYEAQ. CDR3 size: 17 residues. CDR3 protein: CASSAWTSGRGRDTQYF. The CDR3 nucleotides are TGTGCCAGCAGCGCCTGGACTAGCGGGAGGGGGAGAGATACGCAGTATTTT.

This clonotype was recorded only once. The V call is TRBV7-8, the J call TRBJ1-1, with D maybe TRBD1 (5 bases). The CDR3 is 16 residues long. From germline, CDR1 is SGHVS and CDR2 FQNEAQ. The V end lost 5 bases, the J end lost 4 bases, and 20 bases lay between the germline ends. CDR3: CASSPLWGPVGTEAFF. The CDR3 nucleotides are TGTGCCAGCAGCCCCCTGTGGGGACCGGTGGGCACTGAAGCTTTCTTT. Based on the CDR3 plus reference TRBV7-8 and TRBJ1-1, the full variable domain is GAGVSQSPRYKVAKRGQDVALRCDPISGHVSLFWYQQALGQGPEFLTYFQNEAQLDKSGLPSDRFFAERPEGSVSTLKIQRTQQEDSAVYLCASSPLWGPVGTEAFFGQGTRLTVV.

This chain connects TRBV7-9 to TRBJ2-1; weak D call: TRBD2 (6 bases). The CDR3 has 16 amino acids. Trimming took 1 base from V and 3 from J, leaving 13 bases between them. Germline values: CDR1 SEHNR, CDR2 FQNEAQ (reference sequence). CDR3 in DNA: TGTGCCAGCAGCTTAGGCTCAGGGAGGATCTACAATGAGCAGTTCTTC. This gives the protein CASSLGSGRIYNEQFF.

This clonotype was seen only a few times. The V gene is TRBV7-2, the J gene TRBJ2-1; 10 nucleotides align to TRBD2. Trimming at V came to 0 bases and at J to 6 bases, leaving 5 bases not matched to a gene. The CDR3 loop spans 16 amino acids. The germline gives CDR1 SGHTA, CDR2 FQGNSA. CDR3 DNA sequence: TGTGCCAGCAGCTTAGCGTCGCTAGCGGGAGTCAATGAGCAGTTCTTC. It encodes CASSLASLAGVNEQFF. Full variable domain (outside the CDR3, taken from reference TRBV7-2 and TRBJ2-1): GAGVSQSPSNKVTEKGKDVELRCDPISGHTALYWYRQSLGQGLEFLIYFQGNSAPDKSGLPSDRFSAERTGGSVSTLTIQRTQQEDSAVYLCASSLASLAGVNEQFFGPGTRLTVL.